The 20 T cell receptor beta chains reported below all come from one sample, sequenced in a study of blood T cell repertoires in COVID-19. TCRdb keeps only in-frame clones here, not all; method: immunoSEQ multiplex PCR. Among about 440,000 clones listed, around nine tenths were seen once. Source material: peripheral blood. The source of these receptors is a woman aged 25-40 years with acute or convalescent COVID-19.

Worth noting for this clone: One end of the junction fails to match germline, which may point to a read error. CDR3 nucleotide sequence: TGCAACCGGACCGGACAGGGGAACGTCACGGAGACCCAGTACTTC. It is translated as CNRTGQGNVTETQYF. The chain employs TRBV7-2 and TRBJ2-5, with TRBD1 matching over 9 bases. The CDR3 length is 15 residues. Germline lookup yields CDR1 SGHTA and CDR2 FQGNSA.

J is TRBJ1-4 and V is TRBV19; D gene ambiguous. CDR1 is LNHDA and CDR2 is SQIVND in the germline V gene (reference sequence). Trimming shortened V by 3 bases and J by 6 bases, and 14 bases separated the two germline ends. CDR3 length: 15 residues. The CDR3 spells CASSMNWSSDEKLFF. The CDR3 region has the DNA TGTGCCAGTAGTATGAACTGGAGTTCCGATGAAAAACTGTTTTTT.

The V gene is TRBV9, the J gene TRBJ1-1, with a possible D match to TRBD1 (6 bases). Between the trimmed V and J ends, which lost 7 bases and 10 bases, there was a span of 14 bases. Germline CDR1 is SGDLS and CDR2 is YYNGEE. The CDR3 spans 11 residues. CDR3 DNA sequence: TGTGCCAGCTTGGGGGCAGGTGGAGCTTTCTTT. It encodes CASLGAGGAFF.

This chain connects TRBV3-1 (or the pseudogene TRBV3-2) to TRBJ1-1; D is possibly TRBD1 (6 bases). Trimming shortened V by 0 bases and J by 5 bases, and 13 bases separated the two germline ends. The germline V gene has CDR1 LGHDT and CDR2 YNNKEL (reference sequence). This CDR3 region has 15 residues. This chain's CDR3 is CASSQDLLGGTEAFF. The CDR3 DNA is TGTGCCAGCAGCCAAGATCTACTAGGGGGTACTGAAGCTTTCTTT.

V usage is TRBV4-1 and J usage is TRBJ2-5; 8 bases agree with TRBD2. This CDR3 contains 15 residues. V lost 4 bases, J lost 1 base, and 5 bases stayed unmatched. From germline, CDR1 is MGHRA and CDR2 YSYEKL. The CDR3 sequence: CASSPLAGGQETQYF. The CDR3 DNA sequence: TGCGCCAGCAGCCCCCTTGCGGGGGGCCAAGAGACCCAGTACTTC.

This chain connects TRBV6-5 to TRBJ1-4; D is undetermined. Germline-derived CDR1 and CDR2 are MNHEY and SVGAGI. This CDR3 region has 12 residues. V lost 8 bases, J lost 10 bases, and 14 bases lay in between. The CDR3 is CASGRTGAKLFF. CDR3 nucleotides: TGTGCCAGCGGGAGGACGGGTGCAAAACTGTTTTTT.

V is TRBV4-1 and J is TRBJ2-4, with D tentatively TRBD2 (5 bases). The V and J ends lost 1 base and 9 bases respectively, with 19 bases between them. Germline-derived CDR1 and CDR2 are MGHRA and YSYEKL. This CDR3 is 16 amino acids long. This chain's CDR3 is CASSQAGIRRESIQYF. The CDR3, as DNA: TGCGCCAGCAGCCAAGCTGGGATAAGAAGGGAGAGCATTCAGTACTTC.

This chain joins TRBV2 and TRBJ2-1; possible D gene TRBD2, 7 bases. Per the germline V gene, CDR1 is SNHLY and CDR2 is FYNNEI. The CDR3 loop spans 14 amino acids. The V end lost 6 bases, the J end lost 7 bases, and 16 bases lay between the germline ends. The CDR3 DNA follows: TGTGCCAGCAGGGAGGGGGGGAACCAAAATGAGCAGTTCTTC. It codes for CASREGGNQNEQFF. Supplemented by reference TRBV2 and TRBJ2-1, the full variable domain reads EPEVTQTPSHQVTQMGQEVILRCVPISNHLYFYWYRQILGQKVEFLVSFYNNEISEKSEIFDDQFSVERPDGSNFTLKIRSTKLEDSAMYFCASREGGNQNEQFFGPGTRLTVL.

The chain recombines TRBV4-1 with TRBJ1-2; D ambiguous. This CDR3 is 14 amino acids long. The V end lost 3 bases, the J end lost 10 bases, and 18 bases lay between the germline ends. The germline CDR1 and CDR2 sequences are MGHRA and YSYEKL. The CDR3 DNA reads TGCGCCAGCAGCCACCCCGGACTCCCAGAGTCCTACACCTTC. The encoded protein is CASSHPGLPESYTF.

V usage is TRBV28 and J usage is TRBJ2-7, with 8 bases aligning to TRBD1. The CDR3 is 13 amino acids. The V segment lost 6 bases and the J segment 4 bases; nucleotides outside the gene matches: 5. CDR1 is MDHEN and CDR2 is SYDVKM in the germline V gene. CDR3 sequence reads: CASSTRQGYEQYF. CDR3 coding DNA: TGTGCCAGCAGCACCAGACAGGGGTACGAGCAGTACTTC.

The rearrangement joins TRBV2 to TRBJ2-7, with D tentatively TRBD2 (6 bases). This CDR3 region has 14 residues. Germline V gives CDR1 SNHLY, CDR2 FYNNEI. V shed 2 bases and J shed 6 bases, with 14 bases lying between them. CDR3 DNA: TGTGCCAGCAGTGAATTCCTCGGAGGGGCCGAGCAGTACTTC. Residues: CASSEFLGGAEQYF.

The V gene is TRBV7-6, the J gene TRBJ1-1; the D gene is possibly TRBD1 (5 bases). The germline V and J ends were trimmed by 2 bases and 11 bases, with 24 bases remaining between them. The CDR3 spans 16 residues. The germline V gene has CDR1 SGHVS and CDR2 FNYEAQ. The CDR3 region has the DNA TGTGCCAGCAGCTTATTGGGCACAGGCGATAGTAGAATTGCTTTCTTT. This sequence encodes CASSLLGTGDSRIAFF.

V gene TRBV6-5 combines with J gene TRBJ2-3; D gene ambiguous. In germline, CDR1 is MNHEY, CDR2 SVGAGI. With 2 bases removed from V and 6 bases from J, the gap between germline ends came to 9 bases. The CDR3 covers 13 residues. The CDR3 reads CASSYQARDTQYF. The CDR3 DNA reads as TGTGCCAGCAGTTACCAGGCACGGGATACGCAGTATTTT.

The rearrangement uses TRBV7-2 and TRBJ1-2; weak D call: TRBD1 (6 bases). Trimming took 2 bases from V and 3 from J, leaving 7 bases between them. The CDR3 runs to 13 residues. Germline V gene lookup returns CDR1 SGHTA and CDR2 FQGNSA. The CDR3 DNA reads TGTGCCAGCAGCTTAACAGGGCACTATGGCTACACCTTC. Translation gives CASSLTGHYGYTF.

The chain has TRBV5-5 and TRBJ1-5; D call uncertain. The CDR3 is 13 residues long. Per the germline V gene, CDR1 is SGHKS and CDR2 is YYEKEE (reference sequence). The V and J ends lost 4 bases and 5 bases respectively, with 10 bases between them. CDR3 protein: CASSPRSDQPQHF. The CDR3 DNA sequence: TGTGCCAGCAGCCCCCGAAGCGATCAGCCCCAGCATTTT.

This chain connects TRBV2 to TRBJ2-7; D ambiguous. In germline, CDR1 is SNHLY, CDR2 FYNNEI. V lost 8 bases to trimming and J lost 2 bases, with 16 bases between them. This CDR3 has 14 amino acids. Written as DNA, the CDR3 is TGTGCCAGCGAAAAAGAATTTACGGCCTACGAGCAGTACTTC. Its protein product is CASEKEFTAYEQYF.

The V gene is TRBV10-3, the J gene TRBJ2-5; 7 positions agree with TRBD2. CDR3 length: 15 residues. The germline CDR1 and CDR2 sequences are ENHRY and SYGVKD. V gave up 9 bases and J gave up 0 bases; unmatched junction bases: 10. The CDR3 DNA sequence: TGTGCCATAAGCGCGGGGGACCTGTACCAAGAGACCCAGTACTTC. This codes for CAISAGDLYQETQYF.

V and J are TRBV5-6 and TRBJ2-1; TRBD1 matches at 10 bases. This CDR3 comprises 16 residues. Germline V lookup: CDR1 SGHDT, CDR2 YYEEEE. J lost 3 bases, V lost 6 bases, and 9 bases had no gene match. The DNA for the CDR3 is TGTGCCAGCATTCAATTGGGGGACAGGGGCTACAATGAGCAGTTCTTC. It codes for CASIQLGDRGYNEQFF.

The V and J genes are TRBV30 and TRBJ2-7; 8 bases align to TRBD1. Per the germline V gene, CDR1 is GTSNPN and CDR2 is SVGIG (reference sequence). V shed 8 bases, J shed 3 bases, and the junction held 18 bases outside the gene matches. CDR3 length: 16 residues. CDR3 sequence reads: CAVNPIPGQGLYEQYF. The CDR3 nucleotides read TGTGCCGTAAACCCTATCCCTGGACAGGGTCTCTACGAGCAGTACTTC.

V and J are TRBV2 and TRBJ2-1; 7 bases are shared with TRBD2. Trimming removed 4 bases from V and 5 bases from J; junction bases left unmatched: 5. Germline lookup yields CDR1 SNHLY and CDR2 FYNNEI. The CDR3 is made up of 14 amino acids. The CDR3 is CASSVIAGHNEQFF. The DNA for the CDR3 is TGTGCCAGCAGTGTGATAGCGGGCCACAATGAGCAGTTCTTC.